These T cell receptor beta chains were read from a single sample in a study of blood T cell repertoires in COVID-19. TCRdb keeps only in-frame clones here, not all; method: immunoSEQ multiplex PCR. The sample shows 400,000 or so clones, 70% to 90% of them seen only once. Sequenced: peripheral blood. The receptors derive from a woman in her 40s with COVID-19, enrolled during active disease. Each CDR3 is given with its conserved first and last residue. A D gene is named only where the DNA matches it firmly. The size of a clone is reported for some rows only, either as once, few or many, or as a class for expanded clones.

d_call clone_size j_call v_call cdr3_aa cdr3_nt
TRBD2 - TRBJ2-3 TRBV7-2 CASSPMGGSTDTQYF TGTGCCAGCAGCCCAATGGGGGGGAGCACAGATACGCAGTATTTT
- - TRBJ1-5 TRBV25-1 CASAQSGFNQPQHF TGTGCCAGTGCGCAATCAGGGTTCAATCAGCCCCAGCATTTT
TRBD1 few TRBJ2-7 TRBV19 CASSASGGPSYEQYF TGTGCCAGTAGTGCATCAGGGGGACCATCCTACGAGCAGTACTTC
- - TRBJ1-1 TRBV30 CAWTDEFITEAFF TGTGCCTGGACCGATGAGTTTATTACTGAAGCTTTCTTT
- - TRBJ2-3 TRBV9 CASSPEWTDTQYF TGTGCCAGCAGCCCGGAGTGGACAGATACGCAGTATTTT
TRBD1 - TRBJ1-2 TRBV5-4 CASSLRVTGGGGGYTF TGTGCCAGCAGCTTGAGGGTTACAGGGGGCGGAGGTGGCTACACCTTC
- - TRBJ1-6 TRBV7-9 CASSSTLPTQGSPLHF TGTGCCAGCAGCTCTACGTTACCAACACAGGGTTCACCCCTCCACTTT
- - TRBJ1-5 TRBV7-9 CASSLVAGGQPQHF TGTGCCAGCAGCTTAGTAGCCGGCGGTCAGCCCCAGCATTTT
TRBD1 - TRBJ1-2 TRBV5-4 CASSLGGTGGPGYTF TGTGCCAGCAGCTTGGGTGGGACAGGGGGTCCCGGCTACACCTTC
- - TRBJ1-1 TRBV7-2 CASSLSRSTEAFF TGTGCCAGCAGCTTAAGTAGGAGCACTGAAGCTTTCTTT
TRBD1 - TRBJ1-5 TRBV2 CASRNRDRGQPQHF TGTGCCAGCAGAAACCGGGACAGGGGTCAGCCCCAGCATTTT
- - TRBJ1-1 TRBV4-3 CASSQYLRAEAFF TGCGCCAGCAGCCAATACCTCCGGGCTGAAGCTTTCTTT
TRBD1 - TRBJ1-2 TRBV11-2 CASSYRGHGYTF TGTGCCAGCAGTTACAGGGGCCATGGCTACACCTTC
TRBD1 - TRBJ2-7 TRBV7-2 CASSQQGGQGLYEQYF TGTGCCAGCAGCCAACAGGGAGGACAGGGGCTCTACGAGCAGTACTTC
- - TRBJ1-2 TRBV18 CASSPPGSNYGYTF TGTGCCAGCTCACCACCGGGCAGCAACTATGGCTACACCTTC
- - TRBJ2-7 TRBV6-6 CATGRGSYYEQYF TGTGCCACAGGTCGGGGGTCCTACTACGAGCAGTACTTC
- - TRBJ1-1 TRBV4-3 CASSQDGHPNTEAFF TGCGCCAGCAGCCAAGATGGACACCCGAACACTGAAGCTTTCTTT
- - TRBJ1-5 TRBV3-1/TRBV3-2 CASSQDWYGVRSHQPQHF TGTGCCAGCAGCCAAGATTGGTACGGGGTCCGCTCGCATCAGCCCCAGCATTTT
- - TRBJ1-3 TRBV6-6 CASSYGGTSGNTIYF TGTGCCAGCAGTTACGGGGGGACCTCTGGAAACACCATATATTTT
- - TRBJ1-1 TRBV19 CASRIHPPSADTEAFF TGTGCCAGTAGGATTCATCCCCCTTCAGCGGACACTGAAGCTTTCTTT
- - TRBJ1-4 TRBV28 CASRGGSNEKLFF TGTGCCAGCAGAGGGGGATCTAATGAAAAACTGTTTTTT
- - TRBJ1-2 TRBV29-1 CSSWGGDHYGYTF TGCAGCTCCTGGGGGGGCGATCACTATGGCTACACCTTC
- - TRBJ2-6 TRBV7-8 CASSPHSGAGANVLTF TGTGCCAGCAGCCCCCATTCAGGGGCTGGGGCCAACGTCCTGACTTTC
- - TRBJ1-2 TRBV6-2/TRBV6-3 CASSNWGGADGYTF TGTGCCAGCAGCAATTGGGGGGGCGCGGATGGCTACACCTTC
- - TRBJ1-1 TRBV27 CASSLFRGTEAFF TGTGCCAGCAGTTTATTTCGGGGCACTGAAGCTTTCTTT
TRBD1 few TRBJ1-1 TRBV7-2 CASSPRQGYTEAFF TGTGCCAGCAGCCCTCGACAGGGTTACACTGAAGCTTTCTTT
- - TRBJ2-5 TRBV27 CASRQFMLPRGETQYF TGTGCCAGCAGACAATTCATGCTGCCCCGGGGAGAGACCCAGTACTTC
- - TRBJ2-7 TRBV10-3 CATRPPGIYEQYF TGTGCCACCCGTCCCCCGGGAATCTACGAGCAGTACTTC
- - TRBJ1-5 TRBV16 CASKGGRNSNQPQHF TGTGCCAGCAAGGGAGGCAGGAATAGCAATCAGCCCCAGCATTTT
- few TRBJ2-7 TRBV7-2 CASSDRGGGFFYEQYF TGTGCCAGCAGCGACCGGGGAGGGGGATTCTTCTACGAGCAGTACTTC
TRBD1 once TRBJ1-1 TRBV30 CAWSQQQGTEAFF TGTGCCTGGAGCCAACAACAGGGGACTGAAGCTTTCTTT
- - TRBJ1-5 TRBV6-5 CASRLGAYQPQHF TGTGCCAGCAGGTTAGGGGCGTATCAGCCCCAGCATTTT
- - TRBJ1-1 TRBV27 CASSLAENTEAFF TGTGCCAGCAGTTTAGCAGAAAACACTGAAGCTTTCTTT
TRBD1 - TRBJ1-4 TRBV2 CASRGTENEKLFF TGTGCCAGCAGGGGGACAGAGAATGAAAAACTGTTTTTT
TRBD1 once TRBJ1-1 TRBV19 CASSASGGTEAFF TGTGCCAGTAGTGCCTCAGGGGGCACTGAAGCTTTCTTT
TRBD1 - TRBJ2-1 TRBV25-1 CASSTPPTATGLNEQFF TGTGCCAGCAGTACCCCCCCCACTGCGACAGGGTTGAATGAGCAGTTCTTC
TRBD1 - TRBJ1-6 TRBV5-6 CASSLFDQGAARPLHF TGTGCCAGCAGCTTGTTCGATCAGGGGGCGGCCAGGCCCCTCCACTTT
- - TRBJ1-1 TRBV5-5 CASSSDPQVNTEAFF TGTGCCAGCAGCTCCGACCCACAGGTTAACACTGAAGCTTTCTTT
TRBD1 - TRBJ1-1 TRBV5-1 CASSNDRANTEAFF TGCGCCAGCAGCAATGACAGGGCGAACACTGAAGCTTTCTTT
TRBD1 - TRBJ1-3 TRBV6-6 CASSPGQGENTIYF TGTGCCAGCAGCCCGGGACAGGGGGAAAACACCATATATTTT
- - TRBJ1-2 TRBV6-1 CASSESPGGQGDSYTF TGTGCCAGCAGTGAAAGCCCGGGTGGGCAGGGTGATTCCTACACCTTC
TRBD1 - TRBJ2-5 TRBV28 CASSSGTGRKETQYF TGTGCCAGCAGTTCCGGGACAGGGAGGAAGGAGACCCAGTACTTC
TRBD1 - TRBJ1-5 TRBV27 CASSFTGGSRNQPQHF TGTGCCAGCAGTTTCACAGGGGGCTCTCGCAATCAGCCCCAGCATTTT
- - TRBJ1-2 TRBV28 CASSTGITYGYTF TGTGCCAGCAGTACAGGGATTACCTATGGCTACACCTTC